This T cell receptor (beta chain) was retrieved from a study of cytomegalovirus exposure and HLA in healthy donors. PCR amplification relied on 60 Vbeta primers (plus 13 Jbeta primers). Per the original methods: In a later analysis, 75 million to 95 million unique TCR beta chains included roughly 11 million shared by two or more donors. Produced via immunoSEQ multiplex PCR; TCRdb's table is partial and in-frame only. V and J calls and clone size are as listed in that table; D and trimming were resolved from the DNA. The sample shows 130,000 or so clones, 75% to 90% of them seen only once. The CDR3 spans 14 residues. Trimming cost V 0 bases and J 7 bases; bases outside gene matches: 2. In germline, CDR1 is SGHRS, CDR2 YFSETQ.

Sequences were obtained from PBMCs. V gene TRBV5-1 combines with J gene TRBJ1-4; 8 bases match TRBD1. The receptor comes from a man aged 40-49 years in good health and CMV-seronegative. CDR3 bases: TGCGCCAGCAGCTTGGCGGGGACAGGTGAAAAACTGTTTTTT. Translated, it gives CASSLAGTGEKLFF.